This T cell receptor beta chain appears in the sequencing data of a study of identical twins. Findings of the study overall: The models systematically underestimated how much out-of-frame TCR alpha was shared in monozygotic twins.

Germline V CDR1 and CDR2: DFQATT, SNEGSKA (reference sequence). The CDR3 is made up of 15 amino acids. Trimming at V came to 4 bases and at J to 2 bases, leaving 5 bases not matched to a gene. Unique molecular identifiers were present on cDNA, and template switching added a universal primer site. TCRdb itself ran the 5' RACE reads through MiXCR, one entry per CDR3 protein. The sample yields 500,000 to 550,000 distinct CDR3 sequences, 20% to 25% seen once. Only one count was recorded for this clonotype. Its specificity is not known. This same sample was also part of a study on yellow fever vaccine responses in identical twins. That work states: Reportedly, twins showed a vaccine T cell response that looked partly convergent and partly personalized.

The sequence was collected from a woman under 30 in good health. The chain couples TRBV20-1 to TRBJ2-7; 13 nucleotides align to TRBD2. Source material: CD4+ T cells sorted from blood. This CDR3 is CSAKKLAGGPYEQYF. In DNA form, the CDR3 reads TGCAGTGCTAAGAAACTAGCGGGAGGGCCCTACGAGCAGTACTTC.